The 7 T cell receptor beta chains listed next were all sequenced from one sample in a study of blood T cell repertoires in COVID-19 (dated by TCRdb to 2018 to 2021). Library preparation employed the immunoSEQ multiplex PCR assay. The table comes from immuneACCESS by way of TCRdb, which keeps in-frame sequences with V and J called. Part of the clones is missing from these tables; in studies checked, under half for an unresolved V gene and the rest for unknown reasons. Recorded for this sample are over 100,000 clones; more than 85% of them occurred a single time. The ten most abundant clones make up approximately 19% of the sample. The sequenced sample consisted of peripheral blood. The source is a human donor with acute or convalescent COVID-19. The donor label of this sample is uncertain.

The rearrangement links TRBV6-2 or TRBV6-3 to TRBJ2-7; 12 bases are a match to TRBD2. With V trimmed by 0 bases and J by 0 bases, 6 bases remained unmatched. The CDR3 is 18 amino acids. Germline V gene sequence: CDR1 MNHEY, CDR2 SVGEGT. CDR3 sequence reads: CASSYSTSGRRSSYEQYF. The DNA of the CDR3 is TGTGCCAGCAGTTACTCGACTAGCGGGAGACGGTCCTCCTACGAGCAGTACTTC.

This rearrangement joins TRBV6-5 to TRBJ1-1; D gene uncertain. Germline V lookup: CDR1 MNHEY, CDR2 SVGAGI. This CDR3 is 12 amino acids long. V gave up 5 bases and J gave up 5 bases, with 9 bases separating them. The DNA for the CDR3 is TGTGCCAGCAGTATTGGGGAGACTGAAGCTTTCTTT. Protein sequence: CASSIGETEAFF.

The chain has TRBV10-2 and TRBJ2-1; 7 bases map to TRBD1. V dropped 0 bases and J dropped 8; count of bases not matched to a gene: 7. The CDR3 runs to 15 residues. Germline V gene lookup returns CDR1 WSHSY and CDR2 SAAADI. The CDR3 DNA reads TGCGCCAGCAGTGAGTCGGGGACAGTTGGCGATGAGCAGTTCTTC. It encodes CASSESGTVGDEQFF.

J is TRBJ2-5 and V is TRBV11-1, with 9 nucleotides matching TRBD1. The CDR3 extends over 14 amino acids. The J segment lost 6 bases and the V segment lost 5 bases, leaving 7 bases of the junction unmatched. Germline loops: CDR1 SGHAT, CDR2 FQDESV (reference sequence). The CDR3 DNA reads TGTGCCAGCAGCCCTGGGACAGGGAGGCAGACCCAGTACTTC. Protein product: CASSPGTGRQTQYF. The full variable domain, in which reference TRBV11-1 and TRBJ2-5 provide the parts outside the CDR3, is EAEVAQSPRYKITEKSQAVAFWCDPISGHATLYWYRQILGQGPELLVQFQDESVVDDSQLPKDRFSAERLKGVDSTLKIQPAELGDSAMYLCASSPGTGRQTQYFGPGTRLLVL.

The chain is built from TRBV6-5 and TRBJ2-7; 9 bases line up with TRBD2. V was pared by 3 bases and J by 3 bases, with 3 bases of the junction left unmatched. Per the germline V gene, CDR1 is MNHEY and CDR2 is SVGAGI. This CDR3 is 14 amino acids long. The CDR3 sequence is CASSYIAGVYEQYF. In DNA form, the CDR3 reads TGTGCCAGCAGTTATATAGCGGGAGTCTACGAGCAGTACTTC.

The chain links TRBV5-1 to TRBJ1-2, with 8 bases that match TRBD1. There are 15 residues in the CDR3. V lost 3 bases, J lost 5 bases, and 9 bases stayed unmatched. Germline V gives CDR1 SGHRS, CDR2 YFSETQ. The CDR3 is CASSSGTGQGYGYTF. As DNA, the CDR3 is TGCGCCAGCAGCTCGGGGACAGGTCAAGGATATGGCTACACCTTC.

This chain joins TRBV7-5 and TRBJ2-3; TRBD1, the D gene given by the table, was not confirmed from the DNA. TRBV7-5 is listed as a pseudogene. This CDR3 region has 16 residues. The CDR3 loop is CVRSLAPGGLTDTQYF. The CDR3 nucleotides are TGTGTCAGAAGCTTAGCCCCAGGGGGCCTTACAGATACGCAGTATTTT.